The 27 T cell receptor beta chains presented below share a single source sample, sequenced in a study of cytomegalovirus exposure and HLA in healthy donors. Researchers ran the PCR with 60 Vbeta and 13 Jbeta primers. The data were produced by immunoSEQ multiplex PCR, yet TCRdb's version contains in-frame clones alone and is incomplete. This sample carries hundreds of thousands of clones, around 90% of them seen once, and the ten largest clones take roughly 2.3%. Sequencing input: PBMCs. All receptors derive from a woman between 18 and 29 years old in good health and CMV-seronegative.

The chain joins TRBV7-9 to TRBJ2-3, with D possibly matching TRBD2 (5 bases). Germline V gives CDR1 SEHNR, CDR2 FQNEAQ (reference sequence). This CDR3 contains 14 residues. V shed 3 bases and J shed 2 bases, with 9 bases lying between them. CDR3 nucleotide sequence: TGTGCCAGCAGCTTCCAGACTACCACAGATACGCAGTATTTT. Translation: CASSFQTTTDTQYF.

The chain is built from TRBV6-6 and TRBJ2-1; D unresolved. V lost 7 bases to trimming and J lost 4 bases, with 17 bases between them. This CDR3 contains 15 residues. Germline V gene sequence: CDR1 MNHNY, CDR2 SVGAGI (reference sequence). The CDR3 region has the DNA TGTGCCAGCAAGGATGATTTAACGAGGTACAATGAGCAGTTCTTC. Translated, it gives CASKDDLTRYNEQFF.

The genes are TRBV4-1 and TRBJ2-7; D is undetermined. V was trimmed by 5 bases and J by 0 bases, leaving 11 bases between them. The CDR3 runs 14 residues. The germline CDR1 and CDR2 sequences are MGHRA and YSYEKL. Here the CDR3 DNA reads TGCGCCAGCAGCGTCCGTTCCAGCTCCTACGAGCAGTACTTC. This encodes CASSVRSSSYEQYF.

Here the CDR3 DNA reads TGTGCCAGCAGCTCGGTTACAGGTGTCCTCTACAATGAGCAGTTCTTC. Protein product: CASSSVTGVLYNEQFF. This chain joins TRBV5-6 and TRBJ2-1; TRBD1 is a possible D gene (5 bases). CDR3 length equals 16 residues. CDR1 is SGHDT and CDR2 is YYEEEE in the germline V gene. Trimming cost V 3 bases and J 3 bases, with 16 bases left between them.

The V call is TRBV5-4, the J call TRBJ2-3, with D unresolved. The CDR3 spans 17 residues. V was trimmed by 0 bases and J by 1 base, leaving 15 bases between them. Germline V CDR1 and CDR2: SGHNT, YYREEE (reference sequence). The CDR3 DNA sequence: TGTGCCAGCAGCTTGGAACAGACCCTAATACGCACAGATACGCAGTATTTT. Amino acid sequence: CASSLEQTLIRTDTQYF.

There are a few counts of this clone. This sequence joins TRBV2 and TRBJ2-5; 10 positions match TRBD2. This CDR3 spans 15 amino acids. V lost 4 bases to trimming and J lost 5 bases; unmatched junction nucleotides: 7. CDR1 and CDR2 (germline): SNHLY, FYNNEI. As DNA, the CDR3 is TGTGCCAGCAGTGTTGGACTAGCGGTTGCGGAGACCCAGTACTTC. Protein sequence: CASSVGLAVAETQYF.

This clone is a singleton in its sample. The V gene is TRBV4-1, the J gene TRBJ1-4; D remains unclear. V was clipped by 3 bases and J by 5 bases, with 13 bases between them. CDR1 is MGHRA, CDR2 YSYEKL, per germline. The CDR3 is 15 residues long. CDR3 amino acids: CASSHRHRENEKLFF. The CDR3 coding sequence is TGCGCCAGCAGCCATCGACACCGAGAAAATGAAAAACTGTTTTTT.

This clone was observed a single time. V and J are TRBV7-8 and TRBJ2-3, with 11 bases that match TRBD2. The CDR3 runs 20 residues. Trimming took 2 bases from V and 1 from J; bases not matched to a gene: 14. Germline V gives CDR1 SGHVS, CDR2 FQNEAQ. This CDR3 reads CASSLLFRLAGGQGTDTQYF. The CDR3 coding sequence is TGTGCCAGCAGCTTATTATTTCGGCTAGCGGGGGGCCAGGGCACAGATACGCAGTATTTT.

The genes are TRBV9 and TRBJ1-1; the D gene is possibly TRBD1 (6 bases). The V end lost 4 bases, the J end lost 1 base, and 11 bases lay between the germline ends. This CDR3 is 14 amino acids long. Per germline, CDR1 SGDLS and CDR2 YYNGEE. The CDR3 reads CASSYGTPNTEAFF. CDR3 nucleotides: TGTGCCAGCAGCTACGGGACACCGAACACTGAAGCTTTCTTT.

This chain uses TRBV9 with TRBJ2-3, with 13 bases fitting TRBD2. CDR3 length: 17 residues. J lost 2 bases, V lost 2 bases, and 5 bases had no gene match. In germline, CDR1 is SGDLS, CDR2 YYNGEE. The CDR3 nucleotides are TGTGCCAGCAGCGTGGGGACTAGCGGGGCTCACACAGATACGCAGTATTTT. It yields the protein CASSVGTSGAHTDTQYF.

J is TRBJ1-3 and V is TRBV6-1, with TRBD1 matching over 7 bases. The germline gives CDR1 MNHNS, CDR2 SASEGT. J lost 0 bases, V lost 6 bases, and 5 bases had no gene match. There are 15 residues in the CDR3. The CDR3 reads CASSPGQPSGNTIYF. The CDR3, as DNA: TGTGCCAGCAGCCCGGGACAGCCCTCTGGAAACACCATATATTTT.

The V call is TRBV13, the J call TRBJ2-7; a weak D match, TRBD2 (6 bases). Germline V gene sequence: CDR1 PRHDT, CDR2 FYEKMQ (reference sequence). CDR3 length equals 14 residues. The V end lost 5 bases, the J end lost 12 bases, and 23 bases lay between the germline ends. The CDR3 bases are TGTGCCAGCAGCCCCGCCTTGGAGGGCGGGATTCCGTACTTC. Its protein product is CASSPALEGGIPYF.

V and J are TRBV6-6 and TRBJ2-5; D may be TRBD2 (6 bases). The CDR3 is made up of 16 amino acids. Trimming removed 0 bases from V and 5 bases from J, with 16 bases in between. Germline V gene data show CDR1 as MNHNY and CDR2 as SVGAGI (reference sequence). DNA for the CDR3: TGTGCCAGCAGTTACTCGCCGACTAGACCTTCGGAGACCCAGTACTTC. This translates into CASSYSPTRPSETQYF.

The rearrangement uses TRBV9 and TRBJ2-3; 7 bases match TRBD1. V shed 4 bases and J 1 base; nucleotides not matched to a gene: 6. Germline assignment: CDR1 SGDLS and CDR2 YYNGEE. The CDR3 covers 15 residues. This CDR3 reads CASSLFTGGTDTQYF. Written as DNA, the CDR3 is TGTGCCAGCAGCCTATTCACAGGGGGCACAGATACGCAGTATTTT.

The chain couples TRBV5-1 to TRBJ2-2, with 9 bases identical to TRBD1. The V gene's germline CDR1 is SGHRS and CDR2 YFSETQ. The CDR3 is made up of 17 amino acids. Germline trimming cut 3 bases from V and 8 bases from J; bases unmatched to any gene: 14. The CDR3 DNA follows: TGCGCCAGCAGCTCCATTGCCGGGACAGGGCGAGGGGGGGAGCTGTTTTTT. It yields the protein CASSSIAGTGRGGELFF. Together with reference TRBV5-1 and TRBJ2-2, the CDR3 gives the full variable domain: KAGVTQTPRYLIKTRGQQVTLSCSPISGHRSVSWYQQTPGQGLQFLFEYFSETQRNKGNFPGRFSGRQFSNSRSEMNVSTLELGDSALYLCASSSIAGTGRGGELFFGEGSRLTVL.

The chain carries TRBV6-6 and TRBJ1-3, with D possibly TRBD1 on 5 matching bases. Looked up from germline, CDR1 is MNHNY and CDR2 is SVGAGI (reference sequence). CDR3 length: 14 residues. Trimming pared 6 bases from V and 4 bases from J, leaving 13 bases between. For the CDR3, the DNA is TGTGCCAGCAGGGAGACAGTTGGGGGAAACACCATATATTTT. Its protein product is CASRETVGGNTIYF.

This chain uses TRBV4-1 with TRBJ1-2; 9 nucleotides line up with TRBD1. The CDR3 consists of 16 residues. Germline CDR1 reads MGHRA; CDR2 reads YSYEKL. The V gene end was trimmed by 3 bases and the J gene end by 8 bases; junction bases not matched to a gene: 13. The CDR3 region has the DNA TGCGCCAGCAGCCATCCCTTAAATGGGACAGGGAAAGGCTACACCTTC. It translates to CASSHPLNGTGKGYTF.

This chain links TRBV6-4 with TRBJ2-3, with 10 bases identical to TRBD2. The CDR3 consists of 16 residues. The germline CDR1 and CDR2 sequences are MRHNA and SNTAGT. Trimming cost V 3 bases and J 4 bases; bases outside gene matches: 7. The CDR3 sequence is CASSERASGGPDTQYF. The CDR3 DNA is TGTGCCAGCAGTGAAAGGGCTAGCGGGGGCCCAGATACGCAGTATTTT.

The rearrangement uses TRBV5-1 and TRBJ2-1, with a weak D call TRBD2 (7 bases). The CDR3 has 15 amino acids. Trimming cost V 6 bases and J 8 bases, with 21 bases left between them. The germline gives CDR1 SGHRS, CDR2 YFSETQ. The CDR3 nucleotides are TGCGCCAGCACCCCGGGGGCGGGGGTCGGTGATGAGCAGTTCTTC. The encoded protein is CASTPGAGVGDEQFF. Full variable domain (missing parts from reference TRBV5-1 and TRBJ2-1): KAGVTQTPRYLIKTRGQQVTLSCSPISGHRSVSWYQQTPGQGLQFLFEYFSETQRNKGNFPGRFSGRQFSNSRSEMNVSTLELGDSALYLCASTPGAGVGDEQFFGPGTRLTVL.

The J gene is TRBJ1-1, the V gene TRBV4-1; D is ambiguous. Trimming took 0 bases from V and 0 from J, leaving 11 bases between them. The CDR3 spans 16 residues. Germline V lookup: CDR1 MGHRA, CDR2 YSYEKL. The CDR3 spells CASSQDENAMNTEAFF. Here the CDR3 DNA reads TGCGCCAGCAGCCAAGACGAGAACGCGATGAACACTGAAGCTTTCTTT.

This chain connects TRBV19 to TRBJ2-2, with a tentative D call TRBD2 (5 bases). The ends were cut back, 5 bases at V and 4 bases at J, with 8 bases in the middle. The germline gives CDR1 LNHDA, CDR2 SQIVND (reference sequence). This CDR3 is built from 13 residues. CDR3 in DNA: TGTGCCAGTAGTCGAGGGCCCACCGGGGAGCTGTTTTTT. This codes for CASSRGPTGELFF.

The chain combines TRBV4-2 with TRBJ2-3, with 7 positions matching TRBD2. This CDR3 has 15 residues. The ends lost 4 bases at V and 5 bases at J; junction bases unmatched: 9. From germline, CDR1 is LGHNA and CDR2 YNFKEQ. CDR3 sequence (DNA): TGTGCCAGCAGCCGCGTGGCTAGCGGATTAGATACGCAGTATTTT. Amino acids: CASSRVASGLDTQYF.

V usage is TRBV20-1 and J usage is TRBJ2-5; no clear D. Germline loops: CDR1 DFQATT, CDR2 SNEGSKA (reference sequence). V was pared by 1 base and J by 11 bases, with 11 bases between. This CDR3 spans 11 amino acids. The chain's CDR3 is CSARVTGWQYF. CDR3 in DNA: TGCAGTGCTAGAGTTACGGGTTGGCAGTACTTC.

Worth noting for this clone: One end of the junction does not line up with germline, which may come from a read error. J is TRBJ1-2 and V is TRBV7-9; D remains unclear. The germline V gene has CDR1 SEHNR and CDR2 FQNEAQ (reference sequence). This CDR3 contains 12 residues. CDR3 sequence (DNA): TGTTCCAGCAGCTTACCTTACTATGGCTACACCTTC. Protein product: CSSSLPYYGYTF.

The chain joins TRBV19 to TRBJ1-1, with D possibly matching TRBD1 (6 bases). There are 15 residues in the CDR3. Deletions cut 3 bases from V and 0 bases from J, with 11 bases between. Germline-derived CDR1 and CDR2 are LNHDA and SQIVND (reference sequence). The CDR3 is CASSIEDSLNTEAFF. CDR3 nucleotide sequence: TGTGCCAGTAGTATCGAGGACAGTTTGAACACTGAAGCTTTCTTT.

The CDR3 DNA is TGTGCCAGCAGTCGAGCCGGGACAGGGGGCGAGGAGCAGTACTTC. Protein: CASSRAGTGGEEQYF. The J gene is TRBJ2-7, the V gene TRBV6-5, with TRBD1 matching over 12 bases. The CDR3 covers 15 residues. From germline, CDR1 is MNHEY and CDR2 SVGAGI. V was clipped by 5 bases and J by 7 bases; unmatched bases: 9.

This sequence joins TRBV5-1 and TRBJ1-1; tentative D call: TRBD1 (6 bases). Germline V gives CDR1 SGHRS, CDR2 YFSETQ. This CDR3 region has 14 residues. V lost 4 bases and J 7 bases, leaving 17 bases between the germline ends. The CDR3 DNA is TGCGCCAGCAGCCGAAACCAGGGGTCCGATGAAGCTTTCTTT. It translates to CASSRNQGSDEAFF.